This T cell receptor beta chain was recorded in a study of shared clonotypes between healthy human individuals. V was clipped by 1 base and J by 3 bases; unmatched bases: 7. CDR3 length: 16 amino acids. CDR1 LGHNA and CDR2 YSLEER come from the germline V gene. TCRdb keeps only in-frame clones here, not all; method: immunoSEQ multiplex PCR. Found here are around 580,000 clones, roughly 98% of them singletons; the top ten hold more than 0.3%. It was CD45RO-negative cells, positively selected for CCR7, that made up naive CD8 cells, with terminally differentiated effector memory CD45RA+ cells excluded. Concerning this clone: Antigen unknown.

Study-wide findings and caveats: Larger estimated richness was generally recorded for naive subsets relative to memory subsets.

The chain joins TRBV4-3 to TRBJ2-3; 7 bases map to TRBD2. The sample consisted of naive CD8+ T cells sorted from blood. The TCR originated in a man under 40 in good health. CDR3 sequence reads: CASSQGTSDPTDTQYF. CDR3 DNA: TGCGCCAGCAGCCAAGGTACTAGCGACCCGACAGATACGCAGTATTTT.